The rows below give T cell receptor beta chains drawn from one sample of a study of identical twins. TCRdb re-derived calls from the 5' RACE reads in MiXCR, one entry per CDR3 protein. The table shows about 340,000 distinct CDR3 sequences, with about 12% occurring only once. These data were likewise used in another study, on yellow fever vaccine responses in identical twins.

The source material was CD8+ T cells sorted from blood. All receptors derive from a woman aged 18-29 years in good health. CDR3s include the opening cysteine and the closing phenylalanine or tryptophan. Rows may omit the clone size; those that give it use once, few, many or a size class.

clone_size v_call cdr3_aa
many TRBV24-1 CATTDAMNTEAFF
many TRBV29-1 CSVNAGRATDTQYF
few TRBV7-9 CASSLAQDRSSYEQYF
. TRBV27 CASSLYGFGELFF
. TRBV7-9 CASSIGGDGYTF
many TRBV5-6 CASSLTDNEQFF
. TRBV4-1 CASSQEISGRNSYEQYF
. TRBV28 CASRPPGRNYEQYF
many TRBV29-1 CSVERTGMNTGELFF
. TRBV2 CASSDSWTSWSGNTGELFF
few TRBV7-9 CASSLEDSNYGYTF
few TRBV4-1 CASSQATGTIREKLFF
. TRBV20-1 CSEGGGLKNLETQYF
. TRBV20-1 CSARDFRASAYNEQFF
few TRBV7-9 CASSRTGVTEAFF
. TRBV3-1 CASSQESVETQYF
few TRBV20-1 CSARVGNSGEGVF
. TRBV4-1 CASSHPRGFGDTEAFF
. TRBV5-1 CASSLGDRGRGDEQFF
many TRBV19 CASSAGTGSYEQYF
. TRBV7-6 CASSLNGGGNQPQHF
. TRBV29-1 CSVEEVTTEAFF
once TRBV9 CASSVEDRNYGYTF
few TRBV7-9 CASSFGPTGDTGELFF